Following are 6 T cell receptor beta chains from one sample sequenced in a study of cytomegalovirus exposure and HLA in healthy donors. Primers: 60 Vbeta forward and 13 Jbeta reverse. The repertoire was sequenced with immunoSEQ multiplex PCR; TCRdb's copy has only in-frame clones and lacks some. The sample lists approximately 190,000 clones; around 86% were seen once. The sequenced material came from PBMCs. The origin of the receptors is a middle-aged man in good health and CMV-seropositive.

The CDR3 DNA reads as TGTGCCAGCAACTCTTACCAGGGAGGACCTGAAGCTTTCTTT. Its protein is CASNSYQGGPEAFF. The rearrangement uses TRBV7-9 and TRBJ1-1; tentatively, D is TRBD1 (5 bases). V lost 7 bases and J lost 6, with 18 bases in between. Germline V gives CDR1 SEHNR, CDR2 FQNEAQ (reference sequence). The length of the CDR3 is 14 residues.

This chain uses TRBV7-9 with TRBJ2-1, with 7 bases fitting TRBD1. This CDR3 is built from 11 residues. Germline V CDR1 and CDR2: SEHNR, FQNEAQ (reference sequence). V lost 4 bases, J lost 13 bases, and 4 bases stayed unmatched. The CDR3 bases are TGTGCCAGCAGCTCCCGGGACAGCCAGTTCTTC. As protein: CASSSRDSQFF.

The chain's CDR3 is CASSPPTGSYEKLFF. DNA for the CDR3: TGTGCCAGCAGCCCGCCGACAGGGAGTTATGAAAAACTGTTTTTT. The chain employs TRBV7-9 and TRBJ1-4; TRBD1 matches 7 bases. The CDR3 contains 15 residues. V was clipped by 5 bases and J by 6 bases; unmatched bases: 9. Germline CDR1 and CDR2: SEHNR and FQNEAQ (reference sequence).

This clone was recorded a few times. The CDR3 bases are TGTGCCAGCAGCTTAGTCCCCGGGGTGGGGGAGCAGTACTTC. Protein product: CASSLVPGVGEQYF. The chain uses TRBV7-9 and TRBJ2-7; perhaps TRBD2 as D (5 bases). V lost 1 base and J 7 bases, leaving 14 bases between the germline ends. The CDR3 loop spans 14 amino acids. Germline CDR1 SEHNR, CDR2 FQNEAQ (reference sequence).

The chain joins TRBV7-8 to TRBJ2-1; D uncertain. The CDR3 totals 14 residues. With 5 bases removed from V and 4 bases from J, the gap between germline ends came to 12 bases. Germline CDR1 and CDR2: SGHVS and FQNEAQ. Here the CDR3 reads CASSPRGKYNEQFF. The DNA of the CDR3 is TGTGCCAGCAGCCCCAGAGGCAAATACAATGAGCAGTTCTTC.

The J gene is TRBJ2-5, the V gene TRBV9; TRBD1 agrees at 9 bases. V was clipped by 3 bases and J by 5 bases; unmatched bases: 2. The germline V gene encodes CDR1 SGDLS and CDR2 YYNGEE. This CDR3 has 13 residues. CDR3 coding DNA: TGTGCCAGCAGCGGGGGACAGGGCGAGACCCAGTACTTC. It codes for CASSGGQGETQYF.